This passage covers 14 T cell receptor beta chains from one sample sequenced in a study of graft-versus-host responses after intestinal transplantation. Produced via immunoSEQ multiplex PCR; TCRdb's table is partial and in-frame only. The profile shows about 25,000 clones, approximately 93% of them singletons. Sequencing used PBMCs, obtained 18 days after transplant. The receptors come from a human patient who received an intestinal transplant, so some T cells may come from the graft donor.

V and J are TRBV5-6 and TRBJ2-5, with D perhaps TRBD1 (5 bases). The ends were cut back, 0 bases at V and 7 bases at J, with 10 bases in the middle. Per the germline V gene, CDR1 is SGHDT and CDR2 is YYEEEE. The CDR3 is made up of 13 amino acids. CDR3 nucleotide sequence: TGTGCCAGCAGCTTGGAAGGGGTAGGGACCCAGTACTTC. This codes for CASSLEGVGTQYF.

The CDR3 coding sequence is TGTGCCAGCAGCTTGTGGGGCCTCGACGGGCAGTACTTC. Amino acids: CASSLWGLDGQYF. The chain is built from TRBV7-3 and TRBJ2-7; maybe TRBD1 (5 bases). Germline CDR1 and CDR2: SGHTA and FQGTGA. Trimming stripped 3 bases from V and 9 bases from J, with 15 bases between. There are 13 residues in the CDR3. The full variable domain, in which reference TRBV7-3 and TRBJ2-7 provide the parts outside the CDR3, is GAGVSQTPSNKVTEKGKYVELRCDPISGHTALYWYRQSLGQGPEFLIYFQGTGAADDSGLPNDRFFAVRPEGSVSTLKIQRTERGDSAVYLCASSLWGLDGQYFGPGTRLTVT.

The J gene is TRBJ2-2, the V gene TRBV19; D is possibly TRBD2 (5 bases). Germline V gene lookup returns CDR1 LNHDA and CDR2 SQIVND (reference sequence). CDR3 length equals 17 residues. The V end was cut by 1 base, the J end by 0 bases, with 12 bases between. In nucleotides, the CDR3 is TGTGCCAGTAGTATAGTAAGCGGAGTCGCGAACACCGGGGAGCTGTTTTTT. Encoded protein: CASSIVSGVANTGELFF.

This chain links TRBV2 with TRBJ2-7, with D unclear. CDR1 is SNHLY, CDR2 FYNNEI, per germline. This CDR3 is 12 amino acids long. V was pared by 7 bases and J by 1 base, with 8 bases between. CDR3 loop: CASTPLSYEQYF. Here the CDR3 DNA reads TGTGCCAGCACCCCGCTTTCCTACGAGCAGTACTTC.

The chain links TRBV10-1 to TRBJ1-2; 8 nucleotides match TRBD1. J lost 6 bases, V lost 3 bases, and 3 bases had no gene match. The CDR3 is made up of 13 amino acids. Germline V gives CDR1 WNHNN, CDR2 SYGVQD (reference sequence). The CDR3 DNA follows: TGCGCCAGCAGTGATAACAGGGGGAATGGCTACACCTTC. It yields the protein CASSDNRGNGYTF.

This clone appeared once. The chain joins TRBV6-6 to TRBJ2-1, with D possibly matching TRBD2 (5 bases). Trimming shortened V by 0 bases and J by 7 bases, and 10 bases separated the two germline ends. CDR3 size: 14 residues. Germline V lookup: CDR1 MNHNY, CDR2 SVGAGI (reference sequence). The CDR3 loop reads CASSYSTTGNEQFF. The CDR3 region has the DNA TGTGCCAGCAGTTACTCGACTACGGGGAATGAGCAGTTCTTC.

The chain carries TRBV6-5 and TRBJ1-2, with no clear D. The ends were cut back, 0 bases at V and 8 bases at J, with 10 bases in the middle. This CDR3 is built from 13 residues. CDR1 MNHEY and CDR2 SVGAGI come from the germline V gene. The CDR3 sequence: CASSYSNFEGYTF. CDR3 bases: TGTGCCAGCAGTTACTCCAACTTTGAGGGCTACACCTTC.

V gene TRBV7-9 combines with J gene TRBJ1-1, with 7 bases fitting TRBD1. CDR1 and CDR2 from the germline V gene are SEHNR and FQNEAQ (reference sequence). V dropped 2 bases and J dropped 5; count of bases not matched to a gene: 8. The CDR3 totals 15 residues. CDR3 DNA sequence: TGTGCCAGCAGCTTATACGACAGGGCGATGACTGAAGCTTTCTTT. This sequence encodes CASSLYDRAMTEAFF. Full variable domain (outside the CDR3, taken from reference TRBV7-9 and TRBJ1-1): DTGVSQNPRHKITKRGQNVTFRCDPISEHNRLYWYRQTLGQGPEFLTYFQNEAQLEKSRLLSDRFSAERPKGSFSTLEIQRTEQGDSAMYLCASSLYDRAMTEAFFGQGTRLTVV.

The rearrangement joins TRBV30 to TRBJ2-5; D assignment may be TRBD1 or TRBD2 (5 bases each). CDR3 length equals 14 residues. The germline gives CDR1 GTSNPN, CDR2 SVGIG (reference sequence). Trimming cost V 5 bases and J 5 bases, with 18 bases left between them. CDR3 DNA sequence: TGTGCCTGGGCCGAAGGGACGCTCGGGGAGACCCAGTACTTC. Translated, it gives CAWAEGTLGETQYF.

The gene calls are TRBV4-2 and TRBJ2-7; 9 bases are shared with TRBD1. The J segment lost 7 bases and the V segment lost 1 base, leaving 8 bases of the junction unmatched. There are 15 residues in the CDR3. Germline V gene lookup returns CDR1 LGHNA and CDR2 YNFKEQ. CDR3 loop: CASSQGGQGAREQYF. The CDR3, as DNA: TGTGCCAGCAGCCAAGGGGGACAGGGCGCCAGGGAGCAGTACTTC.

The chain couples TRBV30 to TRBJ1-1; weak D call: TRBD1 (6 bases). Trimming removed 1 base at V and 5 bases at J, with 14 bases between. The germline CDR1 and CDR2 sequences are GTSNPN and SVGIG (reference sequence). The CDR3 runs to 14 residues. The DNA for the CDR3 is TGTGCCTGGAGTGGCGGGGGGCCCGTAACTGAAGCTTTCTTT. Protein sequence: CAWSGGGPVTEAFF.

The chain links TRBV4-2 to TRBJ2-6, with D tentatively TRBD2 (6 bases). With 0 bases removed from V and 2 bases from J, the gap between germline ends came to 8 bases. The CDR3 has 16 amino acids. CDR1 is LGHNA, CDR2 YNFKEQ, per germline. DNA for the CDR3: TGTGCCAGCAGCCAAGATCGGAGGGCTGGGGCCAACGTCCTGACTTTC. Its translation is CASSQDRRAGANVLTF.

The chain uses TRBV6-1 and TRBJ2-7, with D tentatively TRBD1 (6 bases). Trimming took 4 bases from V and 3 from J, leaving 16 bases between them. This CDR3 contains 15 residues. The germline gives CDR1 MNHNS, CDR2 SASEGT. For the CDR3, the DNA is TGTGCCAGCAGTGCCCCCCCGGACAGCAACTACGAGCAGTACTTC. It yields the protein CASSAPPDSNYEQYF.

V is TRBV10-1 and J is TRBJ1-2, with 8 bases matching TRBD1. V was pared by 11 bases and J by 5 bases, with 13 bases of the junction left unmatched. CDR3 size: 14 residues. Germline CDR1 reads WNHNN; CDR2 reads SYGVQD (reference sequence). For the CDR3, the DNA is TGCGCCGTAGAGCGGGAGCAGGGGGCTTATGGCTACACCTTC. Protein product: CAVEREQGAYGYTF.